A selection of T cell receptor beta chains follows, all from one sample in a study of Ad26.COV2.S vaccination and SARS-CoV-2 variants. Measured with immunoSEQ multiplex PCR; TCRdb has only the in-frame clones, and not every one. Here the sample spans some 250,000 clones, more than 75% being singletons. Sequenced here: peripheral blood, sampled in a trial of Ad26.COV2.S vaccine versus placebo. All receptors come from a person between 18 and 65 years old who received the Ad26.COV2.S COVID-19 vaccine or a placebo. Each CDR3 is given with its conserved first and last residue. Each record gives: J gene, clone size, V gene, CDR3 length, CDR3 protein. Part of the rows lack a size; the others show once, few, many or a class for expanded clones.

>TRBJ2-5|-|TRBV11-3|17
CASSPSGTGEPQETQYF
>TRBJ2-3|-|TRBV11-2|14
CASSRTSGGNTQYF
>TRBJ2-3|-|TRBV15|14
CATSRSGGTDTQYF
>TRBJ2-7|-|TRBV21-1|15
CASSKAPGGDYEQYF
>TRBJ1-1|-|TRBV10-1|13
CASSESRYSAAFF
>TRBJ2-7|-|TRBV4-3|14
CASSQSRGYYEQYF
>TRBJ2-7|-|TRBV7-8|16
CASSLARGAGVAEQYF
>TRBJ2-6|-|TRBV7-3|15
CASSLYASGANVLTF
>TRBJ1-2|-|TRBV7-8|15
CASSLSPGTNNGYTF
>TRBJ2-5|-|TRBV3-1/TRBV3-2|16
CASSLDGTHIGETQYF
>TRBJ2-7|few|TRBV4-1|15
CASSQEASRSYEQYF
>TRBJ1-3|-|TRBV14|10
CASGGNTIYF
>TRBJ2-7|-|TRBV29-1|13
CSVLAESSYEQYF
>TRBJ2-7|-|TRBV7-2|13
CASSFRTGNEQYF
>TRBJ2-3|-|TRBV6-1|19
CASSAGLAGGRWGTDTQYF
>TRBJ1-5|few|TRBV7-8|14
CASSLSGRNQPQHF
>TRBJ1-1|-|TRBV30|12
CAWTRGRTEAFF
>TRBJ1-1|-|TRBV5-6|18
CASSPSNQGKGLNTEAFF
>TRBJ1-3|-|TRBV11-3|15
CASSAGQGSGNTIYF
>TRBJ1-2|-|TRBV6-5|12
CASQDLPGGYTF
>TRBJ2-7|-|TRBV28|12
CASSLRAYEQYF
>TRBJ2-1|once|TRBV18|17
CASSPPLHGMSYNEQFF